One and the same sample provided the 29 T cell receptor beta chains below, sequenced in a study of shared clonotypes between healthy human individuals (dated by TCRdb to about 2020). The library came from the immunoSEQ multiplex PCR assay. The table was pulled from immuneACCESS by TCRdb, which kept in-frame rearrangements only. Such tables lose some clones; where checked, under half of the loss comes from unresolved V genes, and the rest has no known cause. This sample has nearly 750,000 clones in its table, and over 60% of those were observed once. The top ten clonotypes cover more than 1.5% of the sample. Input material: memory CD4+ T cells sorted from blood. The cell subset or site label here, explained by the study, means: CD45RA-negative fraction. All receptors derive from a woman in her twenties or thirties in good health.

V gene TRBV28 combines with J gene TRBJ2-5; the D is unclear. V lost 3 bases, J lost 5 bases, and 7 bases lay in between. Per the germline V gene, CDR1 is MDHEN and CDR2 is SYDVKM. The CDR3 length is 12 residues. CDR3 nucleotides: TGTGCCAGCAGTTTTGGTGTGGAGACCCAGTACTTC. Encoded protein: CASSFGVETQYF.

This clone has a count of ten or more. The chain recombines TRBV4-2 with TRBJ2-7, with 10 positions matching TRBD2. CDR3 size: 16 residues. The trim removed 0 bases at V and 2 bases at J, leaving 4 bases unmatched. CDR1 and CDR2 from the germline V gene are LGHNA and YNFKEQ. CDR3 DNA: TGTGCCAGCAGCCAAGAATCTAGCGGGGGACCCTACGAGCAGTACTTC. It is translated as CASSQESSGGPYEQYF.

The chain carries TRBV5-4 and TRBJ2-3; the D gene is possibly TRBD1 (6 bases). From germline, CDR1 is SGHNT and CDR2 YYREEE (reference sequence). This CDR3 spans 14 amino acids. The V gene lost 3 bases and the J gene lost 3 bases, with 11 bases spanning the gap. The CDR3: CASSYPQGTDTQYF. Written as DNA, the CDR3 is TGTGCCAGCAGCTACCCACAGGGAACAGATACGCAGTATTTT. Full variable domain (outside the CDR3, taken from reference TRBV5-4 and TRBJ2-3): ETGVTQSPTHLIKTRGQQVTLRCSSQSGHNTVSWYQQALGQGPQFIFQYYREEENGRGNFPPRFSGLQFPNYSSELNVNALELDDSALYLCASSYPQGTDTQYFGPGTRLTVL.

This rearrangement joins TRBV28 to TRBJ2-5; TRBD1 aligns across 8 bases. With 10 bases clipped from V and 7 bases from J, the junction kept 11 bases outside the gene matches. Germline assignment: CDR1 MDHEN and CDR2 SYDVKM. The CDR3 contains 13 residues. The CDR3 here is CATSSDRGPTQYF. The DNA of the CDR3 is TGTGCCACGTCATCCGACAGGGGTCCGACCCAGTACTTC.

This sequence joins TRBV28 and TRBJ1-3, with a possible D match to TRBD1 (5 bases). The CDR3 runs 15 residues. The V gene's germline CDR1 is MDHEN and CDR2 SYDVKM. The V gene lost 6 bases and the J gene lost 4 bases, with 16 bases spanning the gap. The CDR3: CASRGPGTRGNTIYF. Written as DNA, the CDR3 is TGTGCCAGCAGAGGACCCGGGACCCGAGGAAACACCATATATTTT. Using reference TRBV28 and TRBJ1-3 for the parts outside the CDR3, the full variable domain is DVKVTQSSRYLVKRTGEKVFLECVQDMDHENMFWYRQDPGLGLRLIYFSYDVKMKEKGDIPEGYSVSREKKERFSLILESASTNQTSMYLCASRGPGTRGNTIYFGEGSWLTVV.

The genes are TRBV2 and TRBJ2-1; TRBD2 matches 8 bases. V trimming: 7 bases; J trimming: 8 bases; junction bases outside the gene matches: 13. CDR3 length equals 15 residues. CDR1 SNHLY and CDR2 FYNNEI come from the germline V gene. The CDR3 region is CASIPSRTSSDEQFF. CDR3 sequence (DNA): TGTGCCAGCATCCCGTCGCGGACTAGCTCCGATGAGCAGTTCTTC.

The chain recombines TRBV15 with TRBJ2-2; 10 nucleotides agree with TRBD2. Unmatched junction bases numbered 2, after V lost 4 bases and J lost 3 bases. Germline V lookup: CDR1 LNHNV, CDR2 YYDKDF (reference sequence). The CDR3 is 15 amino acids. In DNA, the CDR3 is TGTGCCACCAGCACGGGGACTAGCGACACCGGGGAGCTGTTTTTT. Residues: CATSTGTSDTGELFF.

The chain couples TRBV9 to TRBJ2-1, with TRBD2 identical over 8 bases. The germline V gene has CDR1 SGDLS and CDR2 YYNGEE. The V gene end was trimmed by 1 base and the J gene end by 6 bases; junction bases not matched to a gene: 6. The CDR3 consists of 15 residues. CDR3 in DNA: TGTGCCAGCAGCGTAACGGGAGGGCCTCTCAATGAGCAGTTCTTC. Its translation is CASSVTGGPLNEQFF.

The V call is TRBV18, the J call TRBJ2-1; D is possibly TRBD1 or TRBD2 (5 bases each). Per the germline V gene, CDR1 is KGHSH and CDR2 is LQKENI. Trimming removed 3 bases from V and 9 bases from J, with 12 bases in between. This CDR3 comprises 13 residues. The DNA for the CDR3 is TGTGCCAGCTCACCTTTAGAGGGGAGTGAGCAGTTCTTC. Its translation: CASSPLEGSEQFF.

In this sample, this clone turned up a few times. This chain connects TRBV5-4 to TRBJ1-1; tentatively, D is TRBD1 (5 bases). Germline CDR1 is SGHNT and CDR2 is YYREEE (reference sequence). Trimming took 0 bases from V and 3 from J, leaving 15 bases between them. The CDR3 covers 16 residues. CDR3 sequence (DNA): TGTGCCAGCAGCTTGGCCCAGGGTAGGGTCTACACTGAAGCTTTCTTT. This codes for CASSLAQGRVYTEAFF.

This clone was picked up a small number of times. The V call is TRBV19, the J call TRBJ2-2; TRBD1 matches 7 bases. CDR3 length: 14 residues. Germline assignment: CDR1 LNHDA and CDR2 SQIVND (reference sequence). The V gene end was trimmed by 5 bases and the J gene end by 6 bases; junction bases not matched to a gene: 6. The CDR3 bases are TGTGCCAGTAGTGACAGGGAAGGGGCCGGGGAGCTGTTTTTT. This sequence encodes CASSDREGAGELFF.

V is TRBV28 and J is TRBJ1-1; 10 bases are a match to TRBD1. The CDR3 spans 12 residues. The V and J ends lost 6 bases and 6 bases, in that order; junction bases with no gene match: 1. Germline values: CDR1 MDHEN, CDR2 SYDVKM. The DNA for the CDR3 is TGTGCCAGCAGGGGACAGGGGCCTGAAGCTTTCTTT. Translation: CASRGQGPEAFF.

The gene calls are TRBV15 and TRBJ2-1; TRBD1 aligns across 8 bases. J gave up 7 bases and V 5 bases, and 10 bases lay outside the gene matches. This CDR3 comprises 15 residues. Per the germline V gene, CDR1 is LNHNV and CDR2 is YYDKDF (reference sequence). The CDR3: CATSLGQGGKNEQFF. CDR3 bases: TGTGCCACCAGCCTCGGACAGGGCGGAAAGAATGAGCAGTTCTTC.

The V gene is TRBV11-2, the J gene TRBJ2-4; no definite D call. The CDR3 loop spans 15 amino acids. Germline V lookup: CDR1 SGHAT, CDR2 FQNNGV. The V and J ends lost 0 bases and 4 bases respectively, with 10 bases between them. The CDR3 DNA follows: TGTGCCAGCAGCTTAGAAGGATTCGGGAAAAACATTCAGTACTTC. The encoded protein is CASSLEGFGKNIQYF.

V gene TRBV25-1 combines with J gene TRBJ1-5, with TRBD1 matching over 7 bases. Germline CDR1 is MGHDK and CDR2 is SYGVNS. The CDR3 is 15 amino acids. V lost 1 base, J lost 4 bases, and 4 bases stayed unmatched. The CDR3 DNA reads TGTGCCAGCAGTGAATCTACAGGGGATAATCAGCCCCAGCATTTT. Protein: CASSESTGDNQPQHF.

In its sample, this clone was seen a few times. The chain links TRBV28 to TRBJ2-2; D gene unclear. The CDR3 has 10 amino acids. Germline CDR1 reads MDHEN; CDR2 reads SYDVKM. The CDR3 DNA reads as TGTGGGGCGTACACCGGGGAGCTGTTTTTT. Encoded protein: CGAYTGELFF. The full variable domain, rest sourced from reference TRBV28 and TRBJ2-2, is DVKVTQSSRYLVKRTGEKVFLECVQDMDHENMFWYRQDPGLGLRLIYFSYDVKMKEKGDIPEGYSVSREKKERFSLILESASTNQTSMYLCGAYTGELFFGEGSRLTVL.

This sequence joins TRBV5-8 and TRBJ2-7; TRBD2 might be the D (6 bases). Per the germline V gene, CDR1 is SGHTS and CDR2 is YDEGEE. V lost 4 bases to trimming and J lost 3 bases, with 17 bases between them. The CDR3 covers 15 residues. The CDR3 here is CASSAGLTTDYEQYF. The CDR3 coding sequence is TGTGCCAGCAGCGCAGGACTAACAACAGACTACGAGCAGTACTTC.

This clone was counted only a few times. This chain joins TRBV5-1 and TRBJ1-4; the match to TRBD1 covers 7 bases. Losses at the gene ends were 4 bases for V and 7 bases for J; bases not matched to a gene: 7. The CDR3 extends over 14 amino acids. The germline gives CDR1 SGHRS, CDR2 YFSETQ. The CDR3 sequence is CASSATTGVEKLFF. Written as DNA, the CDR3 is TGCGCCAGCAGCGCCACAACAGGGGTTGAAAAACTGTTTTTT.

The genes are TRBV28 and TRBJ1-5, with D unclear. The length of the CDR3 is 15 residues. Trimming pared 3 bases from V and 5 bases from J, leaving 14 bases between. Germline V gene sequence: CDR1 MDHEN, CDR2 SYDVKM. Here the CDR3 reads CASSLGPGIHQPQHF. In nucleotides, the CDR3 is TGTGCCAGCAGTTTGGGCCCCGGCATTCATCAGCCCCAGCATTTT.

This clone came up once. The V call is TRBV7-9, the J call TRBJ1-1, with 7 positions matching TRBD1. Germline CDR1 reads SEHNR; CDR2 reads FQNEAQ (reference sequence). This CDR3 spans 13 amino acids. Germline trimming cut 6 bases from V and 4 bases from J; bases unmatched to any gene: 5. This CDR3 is CASRTGPSTEAFF. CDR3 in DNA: TGTGCCAGCAGGACAGGGCCGAGCACTGAAGCTTTCTTT.

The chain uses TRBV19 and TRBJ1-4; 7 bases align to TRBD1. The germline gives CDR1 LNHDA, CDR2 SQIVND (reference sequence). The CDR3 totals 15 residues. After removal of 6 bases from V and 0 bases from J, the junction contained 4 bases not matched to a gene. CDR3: CASSPGTATNEKLFF. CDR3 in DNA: TGTGCCAGTAGCCCTGGGACAGCAACTAATGAAAAACTGTTTTTT.

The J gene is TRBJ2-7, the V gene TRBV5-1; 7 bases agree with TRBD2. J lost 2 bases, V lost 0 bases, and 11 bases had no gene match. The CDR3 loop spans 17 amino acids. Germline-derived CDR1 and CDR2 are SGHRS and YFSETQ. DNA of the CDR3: TGCGCCAGCAGCTTGGGGGCCGCTAGCGGATTTACCTACGAGCAGTACTTC. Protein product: CASSLGAASGFTYEQYF.

The CDR3 region is CASSDKGDGNTIYF. The CDR3 nucleotides are TGTGCCAGCAGTGACAAAGGGGACGGAAACACCATATATTTT. This sequence joins TRBV6-1 and TRBJ1-3; D perhaps matches TRBD1 (5 bases). Germline-derived CDR1 and CDR2 are MNHNS and SASEGT. This CDR3 spans 14 amino acids. V was cut by 3 bases and J by 4 bases, with 10 bases left in between.

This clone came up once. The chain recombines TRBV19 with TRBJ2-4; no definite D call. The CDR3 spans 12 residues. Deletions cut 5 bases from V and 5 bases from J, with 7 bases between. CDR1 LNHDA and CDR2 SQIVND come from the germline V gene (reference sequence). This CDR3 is CASSRRQNIQYF. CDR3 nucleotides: TGTGCCAGTAGTCGCCGACAAAACATTCAGTACTTC.

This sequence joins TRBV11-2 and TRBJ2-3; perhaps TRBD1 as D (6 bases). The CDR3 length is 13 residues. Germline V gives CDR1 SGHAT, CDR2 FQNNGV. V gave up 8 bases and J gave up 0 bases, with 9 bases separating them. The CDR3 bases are TGTGCCAGCCGGGACACCAGCACAGATACGCAGTATTTT. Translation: CASRDTSTDTQYF.

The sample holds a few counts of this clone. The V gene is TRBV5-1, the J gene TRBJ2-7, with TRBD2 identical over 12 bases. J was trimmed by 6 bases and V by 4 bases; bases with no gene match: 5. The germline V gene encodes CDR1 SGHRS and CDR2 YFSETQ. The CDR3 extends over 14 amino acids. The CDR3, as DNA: TGCGCCAGCAGCATAGGGACTAGCGGGCTCGAGCAGTACTTC. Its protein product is CASSIGTSGLEQYF.

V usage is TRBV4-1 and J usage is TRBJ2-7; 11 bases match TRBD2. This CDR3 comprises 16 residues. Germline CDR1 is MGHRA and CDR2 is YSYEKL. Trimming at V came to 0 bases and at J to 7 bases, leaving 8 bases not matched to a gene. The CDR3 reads CASSQDGLAGGREQYF. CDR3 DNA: TGCGCCAGCAGCCAAGATGGCCTAGCGGGAGGAAGGGAGCAGTACTTC.

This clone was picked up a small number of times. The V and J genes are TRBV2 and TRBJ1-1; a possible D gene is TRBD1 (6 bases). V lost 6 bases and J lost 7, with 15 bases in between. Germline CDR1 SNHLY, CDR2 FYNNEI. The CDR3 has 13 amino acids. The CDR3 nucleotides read TGTGCCAGCAGCGAACAGGGATTGGGTGAAGCTTTCTTT. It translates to CASSEQGLGEAFF.

In DNA form, the CDR3 reads TGTGCCAGCAGTTTTACAGGGGGAACTGAAGCTTTCTTT. It translates to CASSFTGGTEAFF. This sequence joins TRBV27 and TRBJ1-1, with TRBD1 identical over 8 bases. Per germline, CDR1 MNHEY and CDR2 SMNVEV (reference sequence). Trimming removed 3 bases from V and 5 bases from J; junction bases left unmatched: 2. CDR3 size: 13 residues.